The clone carrying this TCR beta chain was seen a few times. These data are taken from a study of cytomegalovirus exposure and HLA in healthy donors. On the study more broadly: The same platform as the approximately 730 first-cohort repertoires was used for the 130 or so validation repertoires, a later analysis reported.

Only in-frame clones appear in the TCRdb table, and some are missing; sequencing was by immunoSEQ multiplex PCR. The table includes some 140,000 clones, 75% to 90% detected once. Looked up from germline, CDR1 is SGDLS and CDR2 is YYNGEE. V lost 0 bases and J lost 9, with 9 bases in between. CDR3 length: 12 amino acids. Sequenced: PBMCs. The TCR comes from a man between 18 and 29 years old in good health and CMV-seropositive. The chain is built from TRBV9 and TRBJ1-1; a weak D match, TRBD1 (5 bases). In DNA, the CDR3 is TGTGCCAGCAGCGTAGAAGGGGATAAAGCTTTCTTT. Its protein is CASSVEGDKAFF.